This T cell receptor beta chain appears in the sequencing data of a study of blood T cell repertoires in COVID-19. Study summary: Sources were T cells, B-cell-depleted T cells, or PBMCs; the material itself was cDNA or gDNA.

Using immunoSEQ multiplex PCR, the repertoire was profiled, and TCRdb retains in-frame clones only, with some absent. The table shows roughly 180,000 clones, with approximately 80% occurring only once. Germline V lookup: CDR1 SGHTA, CDR2 FQGTGA. V lost 1 base to trimming and J lost 5 bases, with 20 bases between them. The length of the CDR3 is 17 residues. Sequences were obtained from PBMCs or T cells enriched from blood (not recorded which). This receptor was obtained from a man aged 60 to 75 who had been exposed to COVID-19. V usage is TRBV7-3 and J usage is TRBJ1-2; the D gene is possibly TRBD1 (5 bases). The CDR3 loop reads CASSLRGGADRGYGYTF. CDR3 bases: TGTGCCAGCAGCTTAAGGGGTGGAGCCGACCGGGGGTATGGCTACACCTTC.